This entry is about one T cell receptor beta chain. The antigen is unknown. TRB cDNA libraries were made by UMI-labeled 5' RACE. TCRdb processed the 5' RACE reads again and assigns one entry to each CDR3 protein, with no DNA. The sample holds tens of thousands of distinct CDR3 sequences. Sorts that each held around 300,000 cells were run in triplicate for every CD8+ T cell subset. This record belongs to a study of CXCR3-negative and CXCR3-positive naive CD8 T cells. Study-wide context: Total TRB output reached 120 million to 150 million reads, about 1.5 +/- 0.3 million per library.

The CDR3 has 13 residues. From germline, CDR1 is SGHDT and CDR2 YYEEEE. Broader study findings: Memory, not naive, CXCR3-negative and CXCR3-positive cells differed in TRBV-TRBJ usage.

The V gene is TRBV5-6, the J gene TRBJ2-7; TCRdb picks TRBD1, but there is no DNA to check that call. Sequenced input: memory CD8+ T cells from blood. This receptor was taken from a human donor in good health. Some clones in this sample may be carry-over from other donors' samples. The chain's CDR3 is CASSLYTGTEQYF. The full variable domain, in which reference TRBV5-6 and TRBJ2-7 provide the parts outside the CDR3, is DAGVTQSPTHLIKTRGQQVTLRCSPKSGHDTVSWYQQALGQGPQFIFQYYEEEERQRGNFPDRFSGHQFPNYSSELNVNALLLGDSALYLCASSLYTGTEQYFGPGTRLTVT.